This T cell receptor beta chain was identified during a study of cytotoxic CD8 clonotypes in ibrutinib-treated CLL. General study findings and limits: Treatment left the uncommon public clonotypes either contracted or stable in frequency. Starting clonality was above that of age-matched healthy donors and tracked circulating CD8+ T-cell counts.

This clone has only a few counts. Its cognate antigen is unknown. The V end lost 0 bases, the J end lost 2 bases, and 11 bases lay between the germline ends. Germline V gene sequence: CDR1 LGHNA, CDR2 YNFKEQ. CDR3 length: 16 amino acids. This table comes from immunoSEQ multiplex PCR, and its TCRdb copy is limited to in-frame clones, with some not included. The sample shows around 77,000 clones, about 84% of them seen only once. Sample: PBMCs, taken at disease progression, from a patient treated with ibrutinib. The chain has TRBV4-2 and TRBJ2-1, with D possibly TRBD1 on 6 matching bases. This sequence was found in a human donor with chronic lymphocytic leukemia. The CDR3 bases are TGTGCCAGCAGCCAAGAAGGCAGGGGAACCTACAATGAGCAGTTCTTC. It yields the protein CASSQEGRGTYNEQFF.